A single sample is the source of the 13 T cell receptor beta chains below, sequenced in a study of T cells in Graves' hyperthyroidism and ophthalmopathy. Researchers amplified the TCR beta CDR3 regions from RNA transcripts. The TCR CDR3 was amplified in a first-round RT-PCR using the HTBI primer set. TCRdb called the multiplex PCR reads again in MiXCR, with one record for every CDR3 protein. The data show approximately 510,000 distinct CDR3 sequences, with approximately 49% seen just once and about two fifths held by the top ten. Specimen: peripheral blood or thyroid tissue (not recorded which). These receptors were obtained from an adult woman with Graves' disease, either hyperthyroidism or ophthalmopathy (not recorded which).

In its sample, this clonotype was seen many times. The chain uses TRBV10-3 and TRBJ1-5; 9 bases line up with TRBD1. J was trimmed by 3 bases and V by 2 bases; bases with no gene match: 11. The CDR3 consists of 18 residues. Germline V gene sequence: CDR1 ENHRY, CDR2 SYGVKD. CDR3 nucleotides: TGTGCCATCAGTGAGACTCCCGGGACAGGGTATAACAATCAGCCCCAGCATTTT. Translated: CAISETPGTGYNNQPQHF.

This clonotype was seen ten or more times. V is TRBV12-3 or TRBV12-4 and J is TRBJ2-7, with D unresolved. The V end was cut by 6 bases, the J end by 3 bases, with 12 bases between. This CDR3 has 13 residues. The CDR3 DNA sequence: TGTGCCAGCAGCTCCCAGCACAACTACGAGCAGTACTTC. Translated, it gives CASSSQHNYEQYF.

This clonotype was seen a handful of times. The chain carries TRBV10-2 and TRBJ1-6, with D maybe TRBD1 (5 bases). Germline V gives CDR1 WSHSY, CDR2 SAAADI. Trimming left V 6 bases short and J 9 bases short, with 15 bases between. CDR3 size: 14 residues. The CDR3: CASRTTERSSPLHF. CDR3 nucleotides: TGCGCCAGCAGGACGACAGAAAGGAGTTCACCCCTCCACTTT.

The chain is built from TRBV4-1 and TRBJ2-7; no clear D gene. V dropped 4 bases and J dropped 2 bases, with 15 bases sitting between them. Germline CDR1 MGHRA, CDR2 YSYEKL. The CDR3 consists of 15 residues. The CDR3 sequence: CASSPFERGAYEQYF. Here the CDR3 DNA reads TGCGCCAGCAGCCCCTTCGAACGCGGAGCCTACGAGCAGTACTTC.

Comment on this clonotype: Sequence at one end of the junction differs from germline and may be a read error. V and J are TRBV20-1 and TRBJ1-3; D gene unclear. This CDR3 is built from 12 residues. Germline V gene lookup returns CDR1 DFQATT and CDR2 SNEGSKA (reference sequence). CDR3 protein: CQKRDTGNTVYF. For the CDR3, the DNA is TGCCAAAAGAGGGATACTGGAAACACCGTATATTTT.

V is TRBV2 and J is TRBJ1-6; 7 bases align to TRBD1. CDR1 is SNHLY, CDR2 FYNNEI, per germline. CDR3 size: 15 residues. The trim removed 6 bases at V and 9 bases at J, leaving 11 bases unmatched. The CDR3 spells CASRLRQGVGSPLHF. In DNA, the CDR3 is TGTGCCAGCAGACTAAGACAGGGCGTCGGTTCACCCCTCCACTTT.

This chain links TRBV29-1 with TRBJ1-1; D not resolved. This CDR3 is built from 13 residues. The germline gives CDR1 SQVTM, CDR2 ANQGSEA. V was shortened by 5 bases and J by 3 bases, with 13 bases between the two germline ends. CDR3 DNA sequence: TGCAGCGTTAGAGGGATGTCGGACACTGAAGCTTTCTTT. This encodes CSVRGMSDTEAFF. Together with reference TRBV29-1 and TRBJ1-1, the CDR3 gives the full variable domain: SAVISQKPSRDICQRGTSLTIQCQVDSQVTMMFWYRQQPGQSLTLIATANQGSEATYESGFVIDKFPISRPNLTFSTLTVSNMSPEDSSIYLCSVRGMSDTEAFFGQGTRLTVV.

The rearrangement links TRBV7-2 to TRBJ2-5; D is uncertain. Germline V gene sequence: CDR1 SGHTA, CDR2 FQGNSA. This CDR3 has 14 residues. V lost 2 bases to trimming and J lost 0 bases, with 7 bases between them. CDR3: CASSLIRDQETQYF. The CDR3 DNA is TGTGCCAGCAGCTTAATACGGGACCAAGAGACCCAGTACTTC. Looking up the rest from reference TRBV7-2 and TRBJ2-5 gives the full variable domain: GAGVSQSPSNKVTEKGKDVELRCDPISGHTALYWYRQSLGQGLEFLIYFQGNSAPDKSGLPSDRFSAERTGGSVSTLTIQRTQQEDSAVYLCASSLIRDQETQYFGPGTRLLVL.

Concerning this clonotype: At one boundary the junction diverges from the germline segment, which might be a read error. The V call is TRBV7-6, the J call TRBJ2-6; D may be TRBD2 (5 bases). Per germline, CDR1 SGHVS and CDR2 FNYEAQ. The CDR3 is made up of 12 amino acids. The CDR3 region has the DNA TGTGCCAGCAGACATCTGGGGAGTTCTGAAGCTTTC. Translation: CASRHLGSSEAF.

This rearrangement joins TRBV29-1 to TRBJ2-7; TRBD1 matches 8 bases. The germline V gene has CDR1 SQVTM and CDR2 ANQGSEA. V shed 3 bases, J shed 3 bases, and the junction held 7 bases outside the gene matches. This CDR3 comprises 14 residues. The DNA of the CDR3 is TGCAGCGTTGAGCTTGGGGACAGGAACTACGAGCAGTACTTC. Protein product: CSVELGDRNYEQYF.

The chain is built from TRBV7-9 and TRBJ2-7; tentative D call: TRBD2 (6 bases). The CDR3 is 16 amino acids. V lost 0 bases and J 2 bases, leaving 14 bases between the germline ends. Germline-derived CDR1 and CDR2 are SEHNR and FQNEAQ (reference sequence). This CDR3 reads CASSLAPGSGPYEQYF. As DNA, the CDR3 is TGTGCCAGCAGCTTAGCGCCAGGTAGCGGCCCCTACGAGCAGTACTTC.

The rearrangement joins TRBV15 to TRBJ1-5; the D gene is possibly TRBD1 (5 bases). Trimming removed 3 bases at V and 3 bases at J, with 12 bases between. Germline CDR1 reads LNHNV; CDR2 reads YYDKDF (reference sequence). The CDR3 covers 15 residues. The CDR3 loop is CATSSRRGYNQPQHF. The CDR3 region has the DNA TGTGCCACCAGCAGTCGTAGGGGATACAATCAGCCCCAGCATTTT.

The chain uses TRBV20-1 and TRBJ1-1; D not certain. Trimming stripped 8 bases from V and 0 bases from J, with 13 bases between. CDR3 length equals 13 residues. Germline V lookup: CDR1 DFQATT, CDR2 SNEGSKA (reference sequence). The CDR3 nucleotides read TGCAGTCTGAACGGGATTATGAACACTGAAGCTTTCTTT. This gives the protein CSLNGIMNTEAFF.